This is a list of T cell receptor beta chains from one sample in a study of shared clonotypes between healthy human individuals. Clones were read by immunoSEQ multiplex PCR, and TCRdb kept only the in-frame ones, dropping some. The repertoire holds 2.3 million or so clones, over 85% seen once, with about 0.41% in the top ten. Material for sequencing was naive CD4+ T cells from PBMCs. The receptors here all came from a young man in good health. Some clones in this sample may be carry-over from other donors' samples. Both conserved end residues are part of each CDR3. The D gene is left open where the match is weak. Only part of the rows carry a size: once, few, many, or a class if the clone is expanded.

J: TRBJ2-2
V: TRBV28
length: 13
size: NA
D: TRBD1
DNA: TGTCGAACCCAGGGGGCGAACACCGGGGAGCTGTTTTTT
CDR3: CRTQGANTGELFF

J: TRBJ2-1
V: TRBV7-8
length: 15
size: NA
D: NA
DNA: TGTGCCAGCAGCTTCCCGGGGGCGGGTGACAATGAGCAGTTCTTC
CDR3: CASSFPGAGDNEQFF

J: TRBJ2-1
V: TRBV30
length: 13
size: once
D: TRBD1
DNA: TGTGCCTGGTCCAGGACAGGGCGGGATGAGCAGTTCTTC
CDR3: CAWSRTGRDEQFF

J: TRBJ2-2
V: TRBV7-3
length: 15
size: NA
D: TRBD1
DNA: TGTGCCAGCAGCTTAAGACAGGGGGCAGACGGGGAGCTGTTTTTT
CDR3: CASSLRQGADGELFF

J: TRBJ1-2
V: TRBV27
length: 20
size: NA
D: TRBD1
DNA: TGTGCCAGAGCGGAGGCTCCGGGAGGACAGGCTTTCATCGGGAACTATGGCTACACCTTC
CDR3: CARAEAPGGQAFIGNYGYTF

J: TRBJ2-3
V: TRBV29-1
length: 14
size: NA
D: NA
DNA: TGCAGCGTTGAGGAGAATACGAGCTCAGATACGCAGTATTTT
CDR3: CSVEENTSSDTQYF

J: TRBJ2-7
V: TRBV28
length: 12
size: NA
D: NA
DNA: TGTGCCAGCAGTTTGGGGAAGTACGAGCAGTACTTC
CDR3: CASSLGKYEQYF

J: TRBJ2-3
V: TRBV4-3
length: 15
size: NA
D: TRBD2
DNA: TGCGCCAGCAGCCATCGGACTAGCGGGGGAGATACGCAGTATTTT
CDR3: CASSHRTSGGDTQYF

J: TRBJ1-5
V: TRBV5-1
length: 13
size: NA
D: NA
DNA: TGCGCCAGCAGCCTAAACAGGGATCAGCCCCAGCATTTT
CDR3: CASSLNRDQPQHF

J: TRBJ2-3
V: TRBV2
length: 14
size: NA
D: NA
DNA: TGTGCCAGCAGGCTAATCGGGGCCACAGATACGCAGTATTTT
CDR3: CASRLIGATDTQYF

J: TRBJ2-5
V: TRBV15
length: 15
size: NA
D: NA
DNA: TGTGCCACCAGCAGAGTCAGGGTTCTGGGAGAGACCCAGTACTTC
CDR3: CATSRVRVLGETQYF

J: TRBJ2-7
V: TRBV30
length: 13
size: NA
D: NA
DNA: TGTGCCTGGGGGGCAGGGGGGTTCGGCGAGCAGTACTTC
CDR3: CAWGAGGFGEQYF

J: TRBJ1-2
V: TRBV7-8
length: 16
size: NA
D: NA
DNA: TGTGCCAGCAGCTTGATTGGTCAGGGAATTGCCTATGGCTACACCTTC
CDR3: CASSLIGQGIAYGYTF

J: TRBJ2-1
V: TRBV28
length: 15
size: NA
D: NA
DNA: TGTGCCAGCAGTTCCTCCGGACTGCCAGACAATGAGCAGTTCTTC
CDR3: CASSSSGLPDNEQFF

J: TRBJ2-2
V: TRBV11-3
length: 14
size: NA
D: NA
DNA: TGTGCCAGCACCCCGCCGTCGAACACCGGGGAGCTGTTTTTT
CDR3: CASTPPSNTGELFF

J: TRBJ1-4
V: TRBV27
length: 14
size: NA
D: NA
DNA: TGTGCCAGCAGTTTACGAGCAACTAATGAAAAACTGTTTTTT
CDR3: CASSLRATNEKLFF

J: TRBJ2-7
V: TRBV5-1
length: 14
size: NA
D: TRBD1
DNA: TGCGCCAGCAGCCCACAGGGGGCCTCCTACGAGCAGTACTTC
CDR3: CASSPQGASYEQYF

J: TRBJ1-5
V: TRBV27
length: 15
size: NA
D: TRBD1
DNA: TGTGCCAGCAGTCGGACAGGGTTTCCCAATCAGCCCCAGCATTTT
CDR3: CASSRTGFPNQPQHF

J: TRBJ2-7
V: TRBV6-6
length: 14
size: NA
D: NA
DNA: TGTGCCAGCAGTTACGGCTCAGCCCCCTACGAGCAGTACTTC
CDR3: CASSYGSAPYEQYF

J: TRBJ2-4
V: TRBV4-1
length: 13
size: NA
D: TRBD1
DNA: TGCGCCAGCAGTCGACAGGGGGAAAACATTCAGTACTTC
CDR3: CASSRQGENIQYF

J: TRBJ2-1
V: TRBV9
length: 18
size: NA
D: NA
DNA: TGTGCCAGCAGCCCCAGGGGAACGCGCAGGAGCTCCTACAATGAGCAGTTCTTC
CDR3: CASSPRGTRRSSYNEQFF

J: TRBJ1-5
V: TRBV4-3
length: 15
size: NA
D: NA
DNA: TGCGCCAGCAGCCTAGCCGGGGGCGGCAATCAGCCCCAGCATTTT
CDR3: CASSLAGGGNQPQHF

J: TRBJ2-5
V: TRBV28
length: 15
size: NA
D: NA
DNA: TGTGCCAGCAGCCGACAGGGCGGGGGAGGGGAGACCCAGTACTTC
CDR3: CASSRQGGGGETQYF

J: TRBJ2-4
V: TRBV19
length: 15
size: NA
D: NA
DNA: TGTGCCAGTAGTATAGCGGGTAGTCCCAAAAACATTCAGTACTTC
CDR3: CASSIAGSPKNIQYF

J: TRBJ2-7
V: TRBV5-4
length: 14
size: NA
D: NA
DNA: TGTGCCAGCAGCTTGACTGGTACCGCCTACGAGCAGTACTTC
CDR3: CASSLTGTAYEQYF

J: TRBJ2-2
V: TRBV19
length: 21
size: NA
D: TRBD1
DNA: TGTGCCAGTAGTATATTAATCCGAACCCCGGACAGGCCCTGGGACACCGGGGAGCTGTTTTTT
CDR3: CASSILIRTPDRPWDTGELFF

J: TRBJ2-2
V: TRBV7-2
length: 15
size: NA
D: NA
DNA: TGTGCCAGCAGCCAAAGGACTGGGCGGACCGGGGAGCTGTTTTTT
CDR3: CASSQRTGRTGELFF

J: TRBJ2-3
V: TRBV5-1
length: 15
size: NA
D: NA
DNA: TGCGCCAGCAGCAGCATGACAGCTAGCACAGATACGCAGTATTTT
CDR3: CASSSMTASTDTQYF

J: TRBJ2-7
V: TRBV4-1
length: 16
size: NA
D: TRBD1
DNA: TGCGCCAGCAGCCGGGCCGCCGGGACAGAAGCCTACGAGCAGTACTTC
CDR3: CASSRAAGTEAYEQYF

J: TRBJ1-3
V: TRBV7-9
length: 14
size: NA
D: TRBD1
DNA: TGTGCCAGCATGGGGACAGGGGCTGGAAACACCATATATTTT
CDR3: CASMGTGAGNTIYF

J: TRBJ1-4
V: TRBV18
length: 16
size: NA
D: NA
DNA: TGTGCCAGCTCACCACCCCGGGGCAGCCCAAATGAAAAACTGTTTTTT
CDR3: CASSPPRGSPNEKLFF

J: TRBJ2-7
V: TRBV5-6
length: 15
size: NA
D: TRBD2
DNA: TGTGCCAGCAGCTTGGGGCTAGCGGATACCTACGAGCAGTACTTC
CDR3: CASSLGLADTYEQYF

J: TRBJ1-1
V: TRBV19
length: 15
size: NA
D: TRBD1
DNA: TGTGCCAGTAGTATAGTCGGACAGGGGGATGCCGAAGCTTTCTTT
CDR3: CASSIVGQGDAEAFF

J: TRBJ1-5
V: TRBV4-2
length: 15
size: NA
D: NA
DNA: TGTGCCAGCAGCCAATCCAGGAATAACAATCAGCCCCAGCATTTT
CDR3: CASSQSRNNNQPQHF

J: TRBJ1-1
V: TRBV9
length: 13
size: NA
D: NA
DNA: TGTGCCAGCAGAAGGTATGAAGACACTGAAGCTTTCTTT
CDR3: CASRRYEDTEAFF

J: TRBJ2-1
V: TRBV28
length: 12
size: NA
D: NA
DNA: TGTGCCAGCAGTTTAGTTGGCGACGAGCAGTTCTTC
CDR3: CASSLVGDEQFF

J: TRBJ2-3
V: TRBV5-1
length: 15
size: NA
D: TRBD2
DNA: TGCGCCAGCAGTTCCAGCGGGAGCGGGGGAGATACGCAGTATTTT
CDR3: CASSSSGSGGDTQYF

J: TRBJ2-2
V: TRBV19
length: 16
size: NA
D: NA
DNA: TGTGCCAGTAGTACTCTGGCTGCGGGGAACACCGGGGAGCTGTTTTTT
CDR3: CASSTLAAGNTGELFF

J: TRBJ1-5
V: TRBV18
length: 16
size: NA
D: TRBD1
DNA: TGTGCCAGCTCACCATCGAAGGGACAGCTCTATCAGCCCCAGCATTTT
CDR3: CASSPSKGQLYQPQHF

J: TRBJ2-1
V: TRBV6-1
length: 13
size: NA
D: NA
DNA: TGTGCCAGCAACATAGACAGCTACAATGAGCAGTTCTTC
CDR3: CASNIDSYNEQFF

J: TRBJ2-6
V: TRBV5-1
length: 15
size: NA
D: NA
DNA: TGCGCCAGCAGCCTTACGATTTCTGGGGCCAACGTCCTGACTTTC
CDR3: CASSLTISGANVLTF

J: TRBJ2-5
V: TRBV5-1
length: 14
size: NA
D: NA
DNA: TGCGCCAGCAGCTTGGACAGGGCAGGAGAGACCCAGTACTTC
CDR3: CASSLDRAGETQYF

J: TRBJ2-1
V: TRBV9
length: 12
size: NA
D: NA
DNA: TGTGCCAGCAGCGTAGGACCCAATGAGCAGTTCTTC
CDR3: CASSVGPNEQFF